Presented here are 18 T cell receptor beta chains from one specimen sequenced in a study of PD-1 blockade in classical Hodgkin lymphoma. Repertoires were generated with immunoSEQ multiplex PCR, while TCRdb's copy carries only in-frame clones and drops some. The sample holds roughly 39,000 clones, 77% seen once. Stated time point: cycle 4 day 1 (C4D1), after around six weeks of nivolumab. With no exception, relapse followed autologous stem cell transplantation in all patients, and brentuximab vedotin exposure varied. The specimen comprised peripheral blood mononuclear cells (PBMCs), sampled before the fourth cycle of nivolumab. The receptors stem from a human donor with classical Hodgkin lymphoma.

The rearrangement joins TRBV7-6 to TRBJ1-4; tentatively, D is TRBD1 (6 bases). The CDR3 has 15 amino acids. The V and J ends lost 4 bases and 3 bases respectively, with 12 bases between them. Germline V CDR1 and CDR2: SGHVS, FNYEAQ. The chain's CDR3 is CASSSTGTANEKLFF. CDR3 sequence (DNA): TGTGCCAGCAGCTCAACAGGGACGGCTAATGAAAAACTGTTTTTT.

J is TRBJ2-3 and V is TRBV9; D unresolved. Germline values: CDR1 SGDLS, CDR2 YYNGEE. The CDR3 loop spans 16 amino acids. V was cut by 0 bases and J by 0 bases, with 11 bases left in between. In DNA, the CDR3 is TGTGCCAGCAGCGTAGCCCTACTTCCTAGCACAGATACGCAGTATTTT. Translated, it gives CASSVALLPSTDTQYF.

The V gene is TRBV12-5, the J gene TRBJ1-1; a weak D match, TRBD1 (5 bases). The CDR3 is 15 amino acids. Trimming pared 1 base from V and 7 bases from J, leaving 16 bases between. Germline V gene lookup returns CDR1 LGHNT and CDR2 FRNRAP. The CDR3 loop is CASGLDRGTASEAFF. Here the CDR3 DNA reads TGTGCTAGTGGTTTGGACAGAGGGACCGCCAGTGAAGCTTTCTTT.

The chain carries TRBV11-1 and TRBJ2-7; D ambiguous. The CDR3 has 14 residues. The V gene lost 5 bases and the J gene lost 9 bases, with 20 bases spanning the gap. Germline CDR1 is SGHAT and CDR2 is FQDESV (reference sequence). In DNA, the CDR3 is TGTGCCAGCAGCGAGTACAACCCGGCTCCCAGGCAGTACTTC. This encodes CASSEYNPAPRQYF.

The chain links TRBV5-4 to TRBJ2-5, with 7 bases lining up with TRBD2. The CDR3 has 13 amino acids. V lost 1 base to trimming and J lost 4 bases; unmatched junction nucleotides: 1. The germline CDR1 and CDR2 sequences are SGHNT and YYREEE (reference sequence). The CDR3 here is CASSLPGGETQYF. DNA of the CDR3: TGTGCCAGCAGCTTGCCGGGGGGAGAGACCCAGTACTTC.

V gene TRBV6-5 combines with J gene TRBJ1-2; the D is unclear. The CDR3 runs 13 residues. V was pared by 6 bases and J by 4 bases, with 12 bases between. The germline V gene encodes CDR1 MNHEY and CDR2 SVGAGI. As DNA, the CDR3 is TGTGCCAGCAGCCGTTTAGGGCCCTATGGCTACACCTTC. Protein: CASSRLGPYGYTF.

The V gene is TRBV7-2, the J gene TRBJ1-2, with D possibly being TRBD1 (5 bases). CDR1 is SGHTA and CDR2 is FQGNSA in the germline V gene. V was pared by 2 bases and J by 6 bases, with 13 bases between. The CDR3 contains 14 residues. In DNA form, the CDR3 reads TGTGCCAGCAGCTTACCGAGACAGTGGGATGGCTACACCTTC. It yields the protein CASSLPRQWDGYTF.

This sequence joins TRBV12-5 and TRBJ2-7; no clear D gene. Between the trimmed V and J ends, which lost 4 bases and 0 bases, there was a span of 10 bases. Germline CDR1 and CDR2: LGHNT and FRNRAP. CDR3 length equals 14 residues. CDR3 coding DNA: TGTGCTAGTGGTTCCCCTAGAAACTCCTACGAGCAGTACTTC. It codes for CASGSPRNSYEQYF.

The CDR3 sequence: CATSRDQAGRGEKLFF. The CDR3 DNA follows: TGTGCCACCAGCAGAGATCAGGCAGGGAGAGGGGAAAAACTGTTTTTT. The rearrangement joins TRBV15 to TRBJ1-4; weak D call: TRBD1 (5 bases). This CDR3 is 16 amino acids long. Trimming left V 0 bases short and J 8 bases short, with 16 bases between. CDR1 is LNHNV, CDR2 YYDKDF, per germline (reference sequence).

The V and J genes are TRBV19 and TRBJ2-2, with 7 positions matching TRBD2. This CDR3 spans 15 amino acids. The junction had 8 bases not matched to a gene; V was cut back by 4 bases and J by 6 bases. Germline V CDR1 and CDR2: LNHDA, SQIVND (reference sequence). CDR3 region: CASSTGLIAAGELFF. DNA for the CDR3: TGTGCCAGTAGTACGGGACTAATTGCAGCCGGGGAGCTGTTTTTT.

In DNA form, the CDR3 reads TGTGCCAGCAGCCAAGAAGGGGGGTACCACGAGCAGTACTTC. It codes for CASSQEGGYHEQYF. J is TRBJ2-7 and V is TRBV4-2; D is perhaps TRBD1 or TRBD2 (6 bases each). Per germline, CDR1 LGHNA and CDR2 YNFKEQ. The CDR3 is 14 residues long. The V and J ends lost 0 bases and 5 bases respectively, with 11 bases between them.

The chain carries TRBV28 and TRBJ2-6, with a possible D match to TRBD1 (5 bases). The CDR3 covers 14 residues. The V gene's germline CDR1 is MDHEN and CDR2 SYDVKM. The V and J ends lost 6 bases and 2 bases respectively, with 8 bases between them. DNA for the CDR3: TGTGCCAGCAGACAGGACCCTGGGGCCAACGTCCTGACTTTC. It translates to CASRQDPGANVLTF.

V and J are TRBV28 and TRBJ2-7; D is perhaps TRBD1 (6 bases). The V gene lost 4 bases and the J gene lost 0 bases, with 13 bases spanning the gap. Germline V CDR1 and CDR2: MDHEN, SYDVKM. This CDR3 comprises 15 residues. The CDR3 DNA is TGTGCCAGCAGTTATCAGGGGACGCCCTCCTACGAGCAGTACTTC. It translates to CASSYQGTPSYEQYF.

The chain is built from TRBV2 and TRBJ1-2; 9 bases are a match to TRBD1. CDR1 and CDR2 from the germline V gene are SNHLY and FYNNEI. The junction had 6 bases not matched to a gene; V was cut back by 8 bases and J by 2 bases. The CDR3 is 14 residues long. The CDR3 DNA is TGTGCCAGCGGAAGACAGGGGGGAAACTATGGCTACACCTTC. Translated, it gives CASGRQGGNYGYTF.

The chain couples TRBV11-2 to TRBJ2-7; 7 positions match TRBD1. Germline CDR1 and CDR2: SGHAT and FQNNGV. V lost 5 bases and J lost 2; bases outside the gene matches: 9. The CDR3 contains 15 residues. CDR3 residues: CASSRIRDSTYEQYF. Here the CDR3 DNA reads TGTGCCAGCAGCAGAATACGGGACAGCACCTACGAGCAGTACTTC.

The chain recombines TRBV10-3 with TRBJ1-6, with D possibly matching TRBD1 (5 bases). Germline V gene data show CDR1 as ENHRY and CDR2 as SYGVKD. With 0 bases removed from V and 7 bases from J, the gap between germline ends came to 10 bases. The CDR3 has 15 amino acids. CDR3 amino acids: CAISESKTANSPLHF. For the CDR3, the DNA is TGTGCCATCAGTGAGTCCAAGACAGCGAATTCACCCCTCCACTTT.

The chain recombines TRBV19 with TRBJ1-2; TRBD1 matches 7 bases. CDR1 and CDR2 (germline): LNHDA, SQIVND (reference sequence). The CDR3 has 14 residues. Germline trimming cut 6 bases from V and 4 bases from J; bases unmatched to any gene: 8. The CDR3 loop reads CASSRDRDGYGYTF. CDR3 sequence (DNA): TGTGCCAGTAGCCGCGACAGGGACGGCTATGGCTACACCTTC.

V gene TRBV19 combines with J gene TRBJ1-5; D perhaps matches TRBD1 (5 bases). CDR1 LNHDA and CDR2 SQIVND come from the germline V gene (reference sequence). V was cut by 3 bases and J by 5 bases, with 14 bases left in between. This CDR3 comprises 15 residues. CDR3 protein: CASSMGRNTYQPQHF. The CDR3 nucleotides read TGTGCCAGTAGTATGGGACGGAACACCTATCAGCCCCAGCATTTT. The whole variable domain, filled in from reference TRBV19 and TRBJ1-5, reads DGGITQSPKYLFRKEGQNVTLSCEQNLNHDAMYWYRQDPGQGLRLIYYSQIVNDFQKGDIAEGYSVSREKKESFPLTVTSAQKNPTAFYLCASSMGRNTYQPQHFGDGTRLSIL.